The 28 T cell receptor beta chains below all came from one sample that was sequenced in a study of T cells in Graves' hyperthyroidism and ophthalmopathy. TCR beta CDR3 sequences were amplified from RNA transcripts. First-round RT-PCR of the TCR CDR3 relied on the HTBI primer set. Via MiXCR, TCRdb re-called the multiplex PCR reads, giving one row per CDR3 protein. The table lists about 210,000 distinct CDR3 sequences, 17% of them singletons. The sample was blood. Every receptor here comes from a man between 50 and 59 years old with Graves' hyperthyroidism.

The chain recombines TRBV11-2 with TRBJ1-1; D remains ambiguous. Trimming stripped 5 bases from V and 1 base from J, with 11 bases between. CDR3 length: 14 amino acids. CDR1 and CDR2 from the germline V gene are SGHAT and FQNNGV. CDR3 amino acids: CASSRRVANTEAFF. For the CDR3, the DNA is TGTGCCAGCAGCCGGCGGGTCGCGAACACTGAAGCTTTCTTT.

J is TRBJ2-3 and V is TRBV4-1; possible D gene TRBD2, 5 bases. Between the trimmed V and J ends, which lost 1 base and 6 bases, there was a span of 11 bases. The CDR3 covers 14 residues. Germline V gives CDR1 MGHRA, CDR2 YSYEKL. This CDR3 reads CASSQVPGGDTQYF. The CDR3 region has the DNA TGCGCCAGCAGCCAAGTTCCCGGCGGGGATACGCAGTATTTT.

This clonotype was seen a handful of times. CDR3 region: CASSSGENEQFF. Here the CDR3 DNA reads TGTGCCAGCAGCTCGGGAGAGAATGAGCAGTTCTTC. This chain uses TRBV7-2 with TRBJ2-1; TRBD2 might be the D (6 bases). CDR3 length: 12 amino acids. Between the trimmed V and J ends, which lost 4 bases and 7 bases, there was a span of 8 bases. Germline CDR1 and CDR2: SGHTA and FQGNSA. The full variable domain, with the rest looked up from reference TRBV7-2 and TRBJ2-1, is GAGVSQSPSNKVTEKGKDVELRCDPISGHTALYWYRQSLGQGLEFLIYFQGNSAPDKSGLPSDRFSAERTGGSVSTLTIQRTQQEDSAVYLCASSSGENEQFFGPGTRLTVL.

This clonotype was counted many times. This sequence joins TRBV20-1 and TRBJ2-3; 10 bases match TRBD2. CDR1 is DFQATT and CDR2 is SNEGSKA in the germline V gene (reference sequence). The J segment lost 5 bases and the V segment lost 1 base, leaving 6 bases of the junction unmatched. This CDR3 is 15 amino acids long. The CDR3 region is CSARAAGGPGDTQYF. Written as DNA, the CDR3 is TGCAGTGCTAGAGCAGCGGGAGGGCCGGGAGATACGCAGTATTTT.

This clonotype was seen at least ten times. The rearrangement uses TRBV3-1 and TRBJ2-1, with D unclear. The V end was cut by 1 base, the J end by 4 bases, with 5 bases between. The germline V gene encodes CDR1 LGHDT and CDR2 YNNKEL (reference sequence). CDR3 length: 13 residues. DNA of the CDR3: TGTGCCAGCAGCCAAGGGAGTTACAATGAGCAGTTCTTC. It encodes CASSQGSYNEQFF.

Many counts were recorded for this clonotype. This CDR3 reads CASSPPPNTGELFF. CDR3 coding DNA: TGTGCCAGCAGCCCACCTCCGAACACCGGGGAGCTGTTTTTT. The chain uses TRBV12-3 or TRBV12-4 and TRBJ2-2; unclear D gene. V was cut by 6 bases and J by 0 bases, with 8 bases left in between. This CDR3 has 14 residues.

To note about this clonotype: A much larger clone differs by one base, so this may be a read error. This sequence joins TRBV2 and TRBJ2-5; tentative D call: TRBD1 (5 bases). CDR3 length: 15 residues. Germline V gene lookup returns CDR1 SNHLY and CDR2 FYNNEI. DNA of the CDR3: TGTGCCAGCAGTGAAGCCCGACAGCTCCAAGGGACCCAGTACTTC. Translating it yields CASSEARQLQGTQYF. The complete variable domain, with remaining parts taken from reference TRBV2 and TRBJ2-5, reads EPEVTQTPSHQVTQMGQEVILRCVPISNHLYFYWYRQILGQKVEFLVSFYNNEISEKSEIFDDQFSVERPDGSNFTLKIRSTKLEDSAMYFCASSEARQLQGTQYFGPGTRLLVL.

This clonotype showed up many times. The V gene is TRBV30, the J gene TRBJ1-1; no clear D gene. V was shortened by 0 bases and J by 1 base, with 6 bases between the two germline ends. The CDR3 is 13 residues long. The germline gives CDR1 GTSNPN, CDR2 SVGIG (reference sequence). This CDR3 is CAWSVFPNTEAFF. The CDR3 DNA sequence: TGTGCCTGGAGTGTGTTCCCGAACACTGAAGCTTTCTTT.

There are a few counts of this clonotype. V and J are TRBV5-4 and TRBJ2-3; 9 positions agree with TRBD2. The CDR3 has 16 amino acids. The trim removed 3 bases at V and 3 bases at J, leaving 8 bases unmatched. Germline CDR1 is SGHNT and CDR2 is YYREEE (reference sequence). CDR3 sequence reads: CASSSRSGRGTDTQYF. The CDR3 bases are TGTGCCAGCAGCTCCCGTAGCGGGAGAGGTACAGATACGCAGTATTTT.

V usage is TRBV7-9 and J usage is TRBJ1-3, with TRBD1 matching over 8 bases. CDR1 SEHNR and CDR2 FQNEAQ come from the germline V gene (reference sequence). V shed 4 bases, J shed 9 bases, and the junction held 2 bases outside the gene matches. The CDR3 totals 12 residues. The CDR3 spells CASSSDRGTIYF. CDR3 DNA sequence: TGTGCCAGCAGCTCCGACAGGGGCACCATATATTTT.

This clonotype was found many times. This sequence joins TRBV5-1 and TRBJ2-2; D gene ambiguous. CDR1 is SGHRS and CDR2 is YFSETQ in the germline V gene. The CDR3 totals 17 residues. The germline V and J ends were trimmed by 4 bases and 0 bases, with 16 bases remaining between them. Here the CDR3 DNA reads TGCGCCAGCAGCCCCATAGGGTACGATACGAACACCGGGGAGCTGTTTTTT. Residues: CASSPIGYDTNTGELFF.

The gene calls are TRBV9 and TRBJ2-7; 14 nucleotides match TRBD2. This CDR3 contains 15 residues. The germline CDR1 and CDR2 sequences are SGDLS and YYNGEE. Unmatched junction bases numbered 5, after V lost 4 bases and J lost 5 bases. CDR3 DNA sequence: TGTGCCAGCAGCAACAGGACTAGCGGGAGGAACGAGCAGTACTTC. Protein sequence: CASSNRTSGRNEQYF.

This clonotype was picked up many times. V is TRBV20-1 and J is TRBJ2-7; 8 nucleotides line up with TRBD1. This CDR3 is built from 12 residues. The V segment lost 3 bases and the J segment 4 bases; nucleotides outside the gene matches: 2. Germline values: CDR1 DFQATT, CDR2 SNEGSKA (reference sequence). In DNA, the CDR3 is TGCAGTGCTAGGGACAGGGAGTACGAGCAGTACTTC. Protein sequence: CSARDREYEQYF.

In this sample, this clonotype turned up many times. The chain carries TRBV13 and TRBJ1-1; D possibly corresponds to TRBD1 (5 bases). Germline V lookup: CDR1 PRHDT, CDR2 FYEKMQ (reference sequence). Trimming left V 1 base short and J 9 bases short, with 21 bases between. The CDR3 contains 16 residues. For the CDR3, the DNA is TGTGCCAGCAGCTTAGAGAGCGGGGACGGATCCTTCAAAGCTTTCTTT. Translated, it gives CASSLESGDGSFKAFF.

V gene TRBV20-1 combines with J gene TRBJ1-6; no reliable D call. Trimming removed 3 bases at V and 8 bases at J, with 11 bases between. Germline CDR1 and CDR2: DFQATT and SNEGSKA (reference sequence). This CDR3 region has 13 residues. The CDR3 reads CSASVLVDSPLHF. The CDR3 nucleotides are TGCAGTGCTAGCGTCCTTGTGGATTCACCCCTCCACTTT.

In this sample, this clonotype turned up many times. The chain links TRBV5-5 to TRBJ1-1; no reliable D call. The germline V gene encodes CDR1 SGHKS and CDR2 YYEKEE (reference sequence). CDR3 length equals 14 residues. Trimming took 0 bases from V and 4 from J, leaving 10 bases between them. CDR3 sequence: CASSLAGMSTEAFF. The CDR3 region has the DNA TGTGCCAGCAGCTTGGCCGGGATGAGCACTGAAGCTTTCTTT.

This clonotype was seen ten or more times. The chain uses TRBV6-1 and TRBJ2-7; the D gene is possibly TRBD2 (6 bases). The V gene's germline CDR1 is MNHNS and CDR2 SASEGT. The CDR3 is made up of 13 amino acids. V was pared by 5 bases and J by 6 bases, with 14 bases between. CDR3 in amino acids: CASSYAGFSEQYF. The CDR3 coding sequence is TGTGCCAGCAGTTATGCGGGGTTTAGCGAGCAGTACTTC.

This clonotype was detected many times. The chain links TRBV20-1 to TRBJ2-5; 7 bases match TRBD1. Germline CDR1 is DFQATT and CDR2 is SNEGSKA (reference sequence). This CDR3 has 14 residues. V trimming: 6 bases; J trimming: 2 bases; junction bases outside the gene matches: 9. This chain's CDR3 is CSATSGQYQETQYF. The CDR3, as DNA: TGCAGTGCCACATCGGGACAGTATCAAGAGACCCAGTACTTC.

This clonotype was found many times. The rearrangement uses TRBV3-1 and TRBJ1-1; 9 bases line up with TRBD1. V shed 1 base, J shed 3 bases, and the junction held 0 bases outside the gene matches. Germline V gene lookup returns CDR1 LGHDT and CDR2 YNNKEL (reference sequence). This CDR3 has 14 residues. The CDR3 DNA reads as TGTGCCAGCAGCCAAGGGGACAGGGACACTGAAGCTTTCTTT. Translated, it gives CASSQGDRDTEAFF.

This clonotype was picked up a small number of times. The gene calls are TRBV3-1 and TRBJ2-5; 7 bases align to TRBD2. The CDR3 runs 15 residues. Germline trimming cut 0 bases from V and 5 bases from J; bases unmatched to any gene: 6. Germline CDR1 and CDR2: LGHDT and YNNKEL (reference sequence). As DNA, the CDR3 is TGTGCCAGCAGCCAAGAGGCTAGCGGAGGGGAGACCCAGTACTTC. Amino acid sequence: CASSQEASGGETQYF.

The V gene is TRBV10-3, the J gene TRBJ2-7; no clear D. This CDR3 has 15 amino acids. The ends were cut back, 3 bases at V and 2 bases at J, with 14 bases in the middle. Germline lookup yields CDR1 ENHRY and CDR2 SYGVKD. Here the CDR3 reads CAISEQQTATYEQYF. The DNA of the CDR3 is TGTGCCATCAGTGAACAACAGACTGCAACCTACGAGCAGTACTTC.

This clonotype was detected ten times or more. The chain couples TRBV7-2 to TRBJ1-4; TRBD1 is a possible D gene (5 bases). The germline V and J ends were trimmed by 1 base and 6 bases, with 12 bases remaining between them. Germline V CDR1 and CDR2: SGHTA, FQGNSA. The CDR3 runs 15 residues. This CDR3 is CASSLVAGFYEKLFF. The CDR3 region has the DNA TGTGCCAGCAGCTTAGTGGCAGGGTTTTATGAAAAACTGTTTTTT.

This clonotype has just a few counts. The chain combines TRBV7-2 with TRBJ1-2; D is undetermined. The germline V gene has CDR1 SGHTA and CDR2 FQGNSA. The V end was cut by 6 bases, the J end by 3 bases, with 14 bases between. The CDR3 loop spans 14 amino acids. The CDR3 DNA reads as TGTGCCAGCAGGTATCCAGGCGCCCACTATGGCTACACCTTC. It yields the protein CASRYPGAHYGYTF.

This clonotype was counted ten times or more. The genes are TRBV7-8 and TRBJ2-3; D possibly corresponds to TRBD2 (5 bases). The CDR3 is 16 amino acids. Germline loops: CDR1 SGHVS, CDR2 FQNEAQ. V lost 5 bases, J lost 4 bases, and 19 bases lay in between. The CDR3 loop reads CASSLPRAGLADTQYF. The CDR3 DNA follows: TGTGCCAGCAGCCTCCCTCGGGCGGGCCTAGCAGATACGCAGTATTTT.

The sample holds many counts of this clonotype. The chain carries TRBV2 and TRBJ1-6, with D possibly matching TRBD1 (5 bases). CDR3 length: 15 residues. Germline-derived CDR1 and CDR2 are SNHLY and FYNNEI. Between the trimmed V and J ends, which lost 2 bases and 8 bases, there was a span of 13 bases. The CDR3 loop is CASSESRGTYSPLHF. The CDR3, as DNA: TGTGCCAGCAGTGAATCTCGGGGGACCTATTCACCCCTCCACTTT. Filled out from reference TRBV2 and TRBJ1-6, the complete variable domain reads EPEVTQTPSHQVTQMGQEVILRCVPISNHLYFYWYRQILGQKVEFLVSFYNNEISEKSEIFDDQFSVERPDGSNFTLKIRSTKLEDSAMYFCASSESRGTYSPLHFGNGTRLTVT.

The sample holds many counts of this clonotype. V is TRBV7-2 and J is TRBJ2-3; D perhaps matches TRBD2 (6 bases). The CDR3 sequence is 14 residues long. With 3 bases removed from V and 7 bases from J, the gap between germline ends came to 14 bases. Germline CDR1 is SGHTA and CDR2 is FQGNSA. DNA of the CDR3: TGTGCCAGCAGCTTTAGGGCGGGCGGGAATACGCAGTATTTT. Translated: CASSFRAGGNTQYF.

This clonotype occurred many times. This sequence joins TRBV6-2 or TRBV6-3 and TRBJ2-6; weak D call: TRBD2 (6 bases). Germline CDR1 is MNHEY and CDR2 is SVGEGT. This CDR3 has 18 residues. V lost 3 bases and J lost 4, with 19 bases in between. The CDR3 sequence: CASSYSGGAGWGANVLTF. The CDR3 DNA is TGTGCCAGCAGTTATAGTGGAGGTGCGGGATGGGGGGCCAACGTCCTGACTTTC.

The rearrangement uses TRBV12-3 or TRBV12-4 and TRBJ1-1; TRBD1 is a possible D gene (5 bases). With 3 bases removed from V and 1 base from J, the gap between germline ends came to 12 bases. The CDR3 has 15 amino acids. The CDR3 sequence: CASSFPQAGNTEAFF. DNA for the CDR3: TGTGCCAGCAGTTTTCCACAGGCGGGGAACACTGAAGCTTTCTTT.